Listed below are T cell receptor beta chains from one sample, sequenced in a study of Ad26.COV2.S vaccination and SARS-CoV-2 variants. The assay was immunoSEQ multiplex PCR, and TCRdb's table has in-frame clones only and misses some. The profile shows nearly 400,000 clones, 89% of them singletons. This specimen consisted of peripheral blood, obtained in a trial of Ad26.COV2.S vaccine versus placebo. Receptor source: a person between 18 and 65 years old who received the Ad26.COV2.S COVID-19 vaccine or a placebo. CDR3s include the opening cysteine and the closing phenylalanine or tryptophan. The D gene is left open where the match is weak. A row's size may be missing; if present it is once, few, many or a size class.

clone size	V gene	CDR3 length	D gene	J gene	CDR3 protein	CDR3 DNA
.	TRBV6-5	13	.	TRBJ2-2	CASSFHGTGELFF	TGTGCCAGCAGTTTTCACGGGACCGGGGAGCTGTTTTTT
.	TRBV18	16	.	TRBJ2-3	CASSGVLATSTDTQYF	TGTGCCAGCTCAGGGGTCCTAGCGACTAGCACAGATACGCAGTATTTT
.	TRBV15	17	TRBD2	TRBJ2-1	CATRLSRREGSYNEQFF	TGTGCCACCAGACTGTCTCGGCGGGAGGGTTCCTACAATGAGCAGTTCTTC
.	TRBV7-2	16	TRBD2	TRBJ2-7	CASSLGGGAGTREQYF	TGTGCCAGCAGCTTAGGCGGGGGGGCAGGGACGAGAGAGCAGTACTTC
once	TRBV30	12	.	TRBJ2-1	CAWSYRFNEQFF	TGTGCCTGGAGTTACAGGTTCAATGAGCAGTTCTTC
.	TRBV11-2	16	.	TRBJ1-6	CASSLIGRGYNSPLHF	TGTGCCAGCAGCTTGATTGGGAGGGGATATAATTCACCCCTCCACTTT
.	TRBV7-8	14	.	TRBJ1-3	CASSLDGGGNTIYF	TGTGCCAGCAGCTTAGATGGAGGGGGAAACACCATATATTTT
.	TRBV2	14	.	TRBJ2-7	CASSADPSSYEQYF	TGTGCCAGCAGCGCAGATCCCTCCTCCTACGAGCAGTACTTC
.	TRBV4-1	16	TRBD2	TRBJ2-7	CASSQDHGGSLYEQYF	TGCGCCAGCAGCCAAGATCACGGCGGGAGCCTCTACGAGCAGTACTTC
.	TRBV29-1	12	TRBD1	TRBJ2-1	CSGGTGVNEQFF	TGCAGCGGCGGGACAGGGGTGAATGAGCAGTTCTTC
.	TRBV27	13	.	TRBJ2-7	CASSLKGTFEQYF	TGTGCCAGCAGTTTAAAAGGGACATTCGAGCAGTACTTC
many	TRBV5-6	16	.	TRBJ2-2	CASSLRARARTGELFF	TGTGCCAGCAGCTTGCGGGCTAGGGCTCGCACCGGGGAGCTGTTTTTT
.	TRBV6-6	16	.	TRBJ2-1	CASSYFRDWAGNEQFF	TGTGCCAGCAGTTACTTCCGGGACTGGGCGGGAAATGAGCAGTTCTTC
.	TRBV3-1/TRBV3-2	15	.	TRBJ1-5	CASSQDSGGNQPQHF	TGTGCCAGCAGCCAAGATTCGGGGGGGAATCAGCCCCAGCATTTT
.	TRBV4-3	14	.	TRBJ2-1	CASSRDPTYNEQFF	TGCGCCAGCAGTCGGGACCCGACGTACAATGAGCAGTTCTTC
.	TRBV11-3	15	TRBD2	TRBJ2-1	CASSSGLAGDNEQFF	TGTGCCAGCAGCTCGGGACTAGCGGGTGACAATGAGCAGTTCTTC
.	TRBV29-1	14	.	TRBJ2-1	CSVVADPSYNEQFF	TGCAGCGTTGTAGCGGACCCGTCCTACAATGAGCAGTTCTTC
.	TRBV3-1/TRBV3-2	14	TRBD2	TRBJ2-1	CASSPAAGVGEQFF	TGTGCCAGCAGCCCCGCGGCGGGAGTTGGTGAGCAGTTCTTC
.	TRBV6-1	14	.	TRBJ2-1	CASSEGLGWGEQFF	TGTGCCAGCAGTGAAGGCCTCGGGTGGGGTGAGCAGTTCTTC
.	TRBV28	16	TRBD2	TRBJ2-7	CASSFPLSGGTYEQYF	TGTGCCAGCAGTTTCCCCCTCAGCGGGGGTACCTACGAGCAGTACTTC
.	TRBV28	14	.	TRBJ1-1	CASRTFTPGGQAFF	TGTGCCAGCAGGACCTTTACCCCCGGGGGGCAGGCTTTCTTT
.	TRBV24-1	14	.	TRBJ2-3	CATSDDLQGDTQYF	TGTGCCACCAGTGACGATCTTCAGGGAGATACGCAGTATTTT
.	TRBV10-3	15	TRBD1	TRBJ1-3	CAISPGGGSGNTIYF	TGTGCCATCAGCCCAGGGGGCGGCTCTGGAAACACCATATATTTT
.	TRBV9	15	TRBD2	TRBJ2-1	CASSVGLAGESEQFF	TGTGCCAGCAGCGTGGGACTAGCGGGAGAATCTGAGCAGTTCTTC
.	TRBV29-1	11	.	TRBJ2-7	CSVSDGPQQYF	TGCAGCGTTTCGGACGGGCCCCAGCAGTACTTC
.	TRBV7-6	14	.	TRBJ1-5	CASSPDGMGQPQHF	TGTGCCAGCAGCCCGGATGGGATGGGCCAGCCCCAGCATTTT
.	TRBV3-1/TRBV3-2	13	.	TRBJ1-6	CATGSTVNSPLHF	TGTGCCACAGGGTCGACTGTTAATTCACCCCTCCACTTT
.	TRBV29-1	12	.	TRBJ2-5	CSVRPSPETQYF	TGCAGCGTTCGGCCTAGCCCCGAGACCCAGTACTTC
.	TRBV28	16	TRBD1	TRBJ1-2	CASSLPGQPILYGYTF	TGTGCCAGCAGTTTACCGGGACAGCCTATACTCTATGGCTACACCTTC
few	TRBV7-9	16	.	TRBJ2-1	CASSLSGSGSYNEQFF	TGTGCCAGCAGCTTAAGCGGGTCAGGCTCCTACAATGAGCAGTTCTTC
few	TRBV6-4	15	.	TRBJ2-4	CASSVVRRTKNIQYF	TGTGCCAGCAGCGTAGTACGCAGAACCAAAAACATTCAGTACTTC
few	TRBV6-5	14	TRBD1	TRBJ1-1	CASSRGQGVAEAFF	TGTGCCAGCAGTCGAGGACAGGGGGTCGCTGAAGCTTTCTTT
.	TRBV2	15	TRBD2	TRBJ2-1	CASRRGLAGYNEQFF	TGTGCCAGCAGGAGGGGACTAGCCGGCTACAATGAGCAGTTCTTC
.	TRBV28	13	.	TRBJ1-4	CASATDLSEKLFF	TGTGCCAGCGCTACAGACCTTTCAGAAAAACTGTTTTTT
.	TRBV5-6	14	.	TRBJ1-4	CASSQTRGSEKLFF	TGTGCCAGCAGCCAAACCAGGGGTAGTGAAAAACTGTTTTTT
.	TRBV13	16	.	TRBJ1-6	CASSLEGRPGDSPLHF	TGTGCCAGCAGCTTAGAGGGAAGGCCGGGGGATTCACCCCTCCACTTT
.	TRBV7-9	16	.	TRBJ1-1	CASSLGVFAGNTEAFF	TGTGCCAGCAGCTTAGGGGTGTTTGCGGGGAACACTGAAGCTTTCTTT
.	TRBV5-5	17	.	TRBJ2-5	CASSLGPGRRIGETQYF	TGTGCCAGCAGCCTGGGGCCGGGCCGAAGAATAGGAGAGACCCAGTACTTC
.	TRBV28	16	TRBD2	TRBJ2-7	CASASAPREGRGEQYF	TGTGCCAGCGCCTCTGCCCCCCGGGAGGGCCGGGGCGAGCAGTACTTC
many	TRBV7-7	15	.	TRBJ2-7	CASSHTTPNSYEQYF	TGTGCCAGCAGCCACACCACACCCAACTCCTACGAGCAGTACTTC
few	TRBV7-9	15	TRBD1	TRBJ1-3	CASSLTGEAGNTIYF	TGTGCCAGCAGCTTAACAGGGGAAGCTGGAAACACCATATATTTT
.	TRBV7-9	14	.	TRBJ2-2	CASSLAGNTGELFF	TGTGCCAGCAGCTTAGCGGGGAACACCGGGGAGCTGTTTTTT
.	TRBV6-6	15	TRBD1	TRBJ1-2	CASSYGGGQHYGYTF	TGTGCCAGCAGTTACGGTGGGGGACAGCACTATGGCTACACCTTC
.	TRBV6-2/TRBV6-3	11	.	TRBJ2-7	CASSYDYKQYF	TGTGCCAGCAGTTACGACTATAAGCAGTACTTC
.	TRBV7-9	14	.	TRBJ2-7	CASSPGPGAYEQYF	TGTGCCAGCAGCCCGGGACCGGGAGCCTACGAGCAGTACTTC
.	TRBV6-2/TRBV6-3	15	.	TRBJ1-2	CASSKDEGSYYGYTF	TGTGCCAGCAGCAAGGACGAGGGGTCCTACTATGGCTACACCTTC
.	TRBV5-1	14	.	TRBJ1-1	CASSLDGGRTEAFF	TGCGCCAGCAGCTTGGATGGGGGTCGAACTGAAGCTTTCTTT
.	TRBV4-2	15	.	TRBJ1-5	CASSQEGQEVRPQHF	TGTGCCAGCAGCCAAGAAGGTCAGGAGGTAAGGCCCCAGCATTTT
.	TRBV5-1	15	TRBD1	TRBJ2-5	CASSWTGGDSLTQYF	TGCGCCAGCAGCTGGACAGGGGGCGACTCACTGACCCAGTACTTC
.	TRBV6-2/TRBV6-3	14	.	TRBJ2-4	CASSFTLAKNIQYF	TGTGCCAGCAGCTTTACCCTAGCCAAAAACATTCAGTACTTC
.	TRBV6-4	15	.	TRBJ2-1	CASSALGGALNEQFF	TGTGCCAGCAGTGCCTTGGGGGGGGCGCTTAATGAGCAGTTCTTC
.	TRBV2	14	.	TRBJ1-1	CASSQRGGNTEAFF	TGTGCCAGCAGCCAGAGGGGCGGGAACACTGAAGCTTTCTTT
.	TRBV28	16	.	TRBJ2-1	CASSSLRWASYNEQFF	TGTGCCAGCAGTTCCCTCCGGTGGGCTTCCTACAATGAGCAGTTCTTC